The sample holds one count of the clone carrying this TCR beta chain. Its antigen is not known. Clones were read by immunoSEQ multiplex PCR, and TCRdb kept only the in-frame ones, dropping some. The sample comprises approximately 1.5 million clones, 97% to 99% of which are singletons, and 0.36% rests with the top ten. The source of the sample is a study of shared clonotypes between healthy human individuals. Study overall: Donors were a couple of women and a few men aged 18 to 49. Broader study findings: Depth was large, yet rarefaction showed that sorted-subset sequencing was incomplete.

Germline lookup yields CDR1 SGHTS and CDR2 YDEGEE. V shed 1 base, J shed 6 bases, and the junction held 7 bases outside the gene matches. The CDR3 runs 15 residues. The material sequenced was naive CD4+ T cells sorted from blood. Noted subset: CD45RA+ positively selected. The chain couples TRBV5-8 to TRBJ2-1, with TRBD2 matching 7 bases. The clonotype originates from a young man in good health. CDR3 nucleotides: TGTGCCAGCAGCTTGAGGGGAGGGCAAATCAATGAGCAGTTCTTC. Its protein product is CASSLRGGQINEQFF.